The clone carrying this TCR beta chain has a handful of counts. The data were obtained in a study of blood T cell repertoires in COVID-19. About the study: The United States, Italy and Spain supplied acute and convalescent COVID-19 samples. Nucleic acid was either cDNA or gDNA, and it came from T cells, B-cell-depleted T cells, or PBMCs.

J lost 4 bases, V lost 4 bases, and 4 bases had no gene match. CDR1 is SGDLS and CDR2 is YYNGEE in the germline V gene. The CDR3 is 13 residues long. Per the original methods: Estimated nucleated cell counts came from reference gene primer amplification. This table comes from immunoSEQ multiplex PCR, and its TCRdb copy is limited to in-frame clones, with some not included. V and J calls and clone size are as listed in that table; D and trimming were resolved from the DNA. The repertoire consists of about 180,000 clones, with approximately 88% occurring once and the leading ten covering roughly 4.2%. The chain couples TRBV9 to TRBJ1-2; 7 bases match TRBD1. The sequence was collected from a woman in her 30s with acute or convalescent COVID-19. Sequenced sample: peripheral blood. CDR3 bases: TGTGCCAGCAGCATTCGACAGGGCTATGGCTACACCTTC. It yields the protein CASSIRQGYGYTF.